This record covers a single TCR beta chain. Trimming removed 3 bases from V and 1 base from J; junction bases left unmatched: 7. CDR1 is SGHRS, CDR2 YFSETQ, per germline. This CDR3 has 16 amino acids. Source study methods: From reference gene primer amplification, estimates of nucleated cell counts were derived. This table comes from immunoSEQ multiplex PCR, and its TCRdb copy is limited to in-frame clones, with some not included. V and J calls and clone size are given by that table; D and trimming were obtained from the DNA. The top ten hold approximately 16% of the sample, which has more than 85,000 clones, about 75% seen once. This sample is drawn from a study of blood T cell repertoires in COVID-19. Study details: The study drew acute and convalescent COVID-19 samples from the United States, Italy and Spain. Nucleic acid was either cDNA or gDNA, and it came from T cells, B-cell-depleted T cells, or PBMCs.

The origin of this receptor is an elderly woman with active or convalescent COVID-19. The sample taken for sequencing was peripheral blood. This chain connects TRBV5-1 to TRBJ1-1; 9 nucleotides match TRBD1. The CDR3 region is CASSSGTGLRNTEAFF. The DNA for the CDR3 is TGCGCCAGCAGCTCCGGGACAGGGTTAAGGAACACTGAAGCTTTCTTT.